The clone carrying this T cell receptor beta chain came up a few times. Its antigen remains unidentified. Exclusion criteria comprised uncontrolled infection, other autoimmune disease, pregnancy or lactation. Diagnosis relied on clinical symptoms, serum thyroxine and TRAb, thyroid ultrasound and orbital computed tomography. Researchers amplified the TCR beta CDR3 regions from RNA transcripts. HTBI primers drove first-round RT-PCR of the TCR CDR3. MiXCR was run by TCRdb on the multiplex PCR reads, yielding one entry per CDR3 protein. Of 660,000 or so distinct CDR3 sequences detected, 45% appear once; the ten largest clones hold more than 7%. The CDR3 extends over 18 amino acids. CDR1 and CDR2 (germline): ENHRY, SYGVKD. The junction had 23 bases not matched to a gene; V was cut back by 10 bases and J by 4 bases. These data originate in a study of T cells in Graves' hyperthyroidism and ophthalmopathy. Study-wide results and limits: A 13 V-J model separated ophthalmopathy from stable hyperthyroidism. Also found in blood were most expanded thyroid clonotypes above 0.001.

This chain joins TRBV10-3 and TRBJ1-1; 8 nucleotides agree with TRBD1. Sequenced input: peripheral blood or thyroid tissue (not recorded which). This receptor was obtained from an adult man with Graves' disease, either hyperthyroidism or ophthalmopathy (not recorded which). The CDR3 bases are TGTGCCACCACCCCTAAGGGGACAGGATCCACTCTGGTCACTGAAGCTTTCTTT. Residues: CATTPKGTGSTLVTEAFF.